This TCR beta chain stems from a study of control samples from healthy donors and cancer patients (dated by TCRdb to the early 2020s). On this clone: The antigen this receptor binds is unknown. Per-base qualities were not stored, and no clone one base away is much larger.

The protocol used for the library was the immunoSEQ multiplex PCR assay. TCRdb carries this immuneACCESS record with in-frame sequences only. Its versions omit some clonotypes, under half of them owing to an unresolved V gene in the studies checked, with the rest unexplained. For this sample there are 69,000 or so clones; about 94% appear just once. The ten largest clones represent approximately 2.8% of the sample. CDR1 SEHNR and CDR2 FQNEAQ are derived from the germline V gene (reference sequence). Trimming removed 10 bases from V and 0 bases from J; the gene matches leave 2 bases unexplained. The CDR3 starts with the cysteine, ends with the phenylalanine, and has 13 residues. Kept here is only the CDR3 DNA, which spans 39 bases and is read in frame from base 1.

The sequence joins TRBV7-9 to TRBJ2-1, with 8 bases in between that match TRBD2. The sample taken for sequencing was blood. The source of this sequence is a woman aged 30 to 39 in good health. The CDR3 in this case is CATAGGSYNEQFF. The DNA is TGTGCCACTGCGGGGGGCTCCTACAATGAGCAGTTCTTC.